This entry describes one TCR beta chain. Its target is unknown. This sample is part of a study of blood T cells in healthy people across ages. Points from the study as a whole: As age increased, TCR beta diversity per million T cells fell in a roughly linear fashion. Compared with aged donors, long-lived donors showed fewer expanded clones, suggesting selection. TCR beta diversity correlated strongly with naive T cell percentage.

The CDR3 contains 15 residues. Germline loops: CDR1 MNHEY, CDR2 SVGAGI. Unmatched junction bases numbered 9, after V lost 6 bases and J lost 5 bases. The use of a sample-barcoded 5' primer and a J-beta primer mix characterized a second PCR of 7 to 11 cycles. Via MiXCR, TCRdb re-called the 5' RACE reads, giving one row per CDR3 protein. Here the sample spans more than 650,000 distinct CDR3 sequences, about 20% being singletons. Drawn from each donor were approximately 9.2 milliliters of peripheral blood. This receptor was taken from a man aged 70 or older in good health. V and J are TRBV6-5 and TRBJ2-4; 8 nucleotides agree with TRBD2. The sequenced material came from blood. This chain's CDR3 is CASRSGGGLENIQYF. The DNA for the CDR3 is TGTGCCAGCAGATCCGGGGGGGGGCTCGAAAACATTCAGTACTTC.